This T cell receptor (beta chain) is from a study of T cell changes during pregnancy in multiple sclerosis. Sequencing was performed with immunoSEQ multiplex PCR; in TCRdb, only in-frame clones are kept and a portion is missing. The sample carries about 75,000 clones, around 94% recorded once. This TCR was sampled from a female donor with multiple sclerosis, enrolled in a pregnancy study. Sequences were derived from CD4+ T cells from peripheral blood mononuclear cells, sampled after pregnancy.

The CDR3 nucleotides are TGTGCCAGCAGTTTATCCGCGGGCGCAACTAGGTACGAGCAGTACTTC. This sequence encodes CASSLSAGATRYEQYF. V and J are TRBV27 and TRBJ2-7; possibly TRBD2 for D (5 bases). The CDR3 consists of 16 residues. V lost 0 bases to trimming and J lost 4 bases, with 16 bases between them. CDR1 and CDR2 (germline): MNHEY, SMNVEV (reference sequence).